This T cell receptor beta chain was recorded in a study of shared clonotypes between healthy human individuals. Whole-study results and caveats: There were few donors, and this limited the genetic and exposure-history diversity represented.

CD45RO-negative CD8 cells positively selected for CCR7 made up the naive population, which excluded terminally differentiated effector memory CD45RA+ cells. CDR3 length: 14 residues. The germline V gene has CDR1 SNHLY and CDR2 FYNNEI. J gave up 6 bases and V 6 bases, and 5 bases lay outside the gene matches. Clones were read by immunoSEQ multiplex PCR, and TCRdb kept only the in-frame ones, dropping some. The data hold some 2.1 million clones, with over 85% observed a single time. This clone occurred once. The antigen is not known. The receptor was isolated from a man between 18 and 29 years old in good health. The specimen sequenced was naive CD8+ T cells sorted from blood. The chain uses TRBV2 and TRBJ2-7, with 13 positions matching TRBD2. Written as DNA, the CDR3 is TGTGCCAGCAGACTAGCGGGAGGGTCCCTCGAGCAGTACTTC. It specifies CASRLAGGSLEQYF. The full variable domain, rest sourced from reference TRBV2 and TRBJ2-7, is EPEVTQTPSHQVTQMGQEVILRCVPISNHLYFYWYRQILGQKVEFLVSFYNNEISEKSEIFDDQFSVERPDGSNFTLKIRSTKLEDSAMYFCASRLAGGSLEQYFGPGTRLTVT.